The 27 T cell receptor beta chains below come from one sample, sequenced in a study of graft-versus-host responses after intestinal transplantation. Antigens of these TCRs are unknown. Generated by immunoSEQ multiplex PCR, the TCRdb table keeps only in-frame clones and is missing some. The sample comprises more than 85,000 clones, approximately 90% of which are singletons, and around 0.067% rests with the top ten. The sequencing here drew on unstimulated CD8+ T cells sorted from spleen or lymph node cells, taken before transplant. Receptors originate from a human donor who was the organ donor for an intestinal transplant.

This chain links TRBV28 with TRBJ2-1; tentatively, D is TRBD2 (6 bases). In germline, CDR1 is MDHEN, CDR2 SYDVKM. The CDR3 runs 15 residues. Trimming removed 3 bases from V and 5 bases from J, with 14 bases in between. The CDR3 spells CASSLLGRDDNEQFF. CDR3 nucleotides: TGTGCCAGCAGTTTGCTCGGGAGAGATGACAATGAGCAGTTCTTC. Complete variable domain (other parts from reference TRBV28 and TRBJ2-1): DVKVTQSSRYLVKRTGEKVFLECVQDMDHENMFWYRQDPGLGLRLIYFSYDVKMKEKGDIPEGYSVSREKKERFSLILESASTNQTSMYLCASSLLGRDDNEQFFGPGTRLTVL.

This chain joins TRBV7-9 and TRBJ2-5, with 7 bases aligning to TRBD2. Germline CDR1 and CDR2: SEHNR and FQNEAQ (reference sequence). This CDR3 comprises 13 residues. Trimming cost V 5 bases and J 5 bases; bases outside gene matches: 5. CDR3 nucleotides: TGTGCCAGCAGCCCTCTACTAGCGGAGACCCAGTACTTC. It is translated as CASSPLLAETQYF.

CDR3 in amino acids: CASSQDGRAPYGYTF. CDR3 bases: TGTGCCAGCAGCCAAGATGGCAGGGCTCCTTATGGCTACACCTTC. The chain recombines TRBV14 with TRBJ1-2; D is possibly TRBD1 (5 bases). The ends were cut back, 0 bases at V and 5 bases at J, with 13 bases in the middle. The CDR3 is 15 residues long. CDR1 and CDR2 (germline): SGHDN, FVKESK.

This clone was found once. The rearrangement joins TRBV19 to TRBJ1-4; no clear D. This CDR3 is built from 14 residues. With 5 bases removed from V and 10 bases from J, the gap between germline ends came to 17 bases. Germline CDR1 and CDR2: LNHDA and SQIVND (reference sequence). Here the CDR3 DNA reads TGTGCCAGTAGTGCGGGTCAATTATTTGGAAAACTGTTTTTT. Translating gives CASSAGQLFGKLFF.

As DNA, the CDR3 is TGTGCCAGCGCAACAGGGAATTCACCCCTCCACTTT. The encoded protein is CASATGNSPLHF. The rearrangement joins TRBV27 to TRBJ1-6, with a weak D call TRBD1 (6 bases). CDR1 is MNHEY, CDR2 SMNVEV, per germline (reference sequence). V was pared by 8 bases and J by 7 bases, with 9 bases between. The CDR3 consists of 12 residues.

The chain is built from TRBV4-1 and TRBJ1-2; D ambiguous. Germline CDR1 MGHRA, CDR2 YSYEKL. Trimming pared 1 base from V and 4 bases from J, leaving 4 bases between. This CDR3 is built from 12 residues. The CDR3 spells CASSQGPYGYTF. The DNA for the CDR3 is TGCGCCAGCAGCCAAGGGCCCTATGGCTACACCTTC.

This chain uses TRBV15 with TRBJ1-5; D unclear. The CDR3 length is 16 residues. V lost 3 bases and J lost 0, with 12 bases in between. CDR1 is LNHNV and CDR2 is YYDKDF in the germline V gene (reference sequence). The CDR3 is CATSSTYQDSNQPQHF. DNA for the CDR3: TGTGCCACCAGCAGTACTTATCAGGATAGCAATCAGCCCCAGCATTTT.

CDR3 DNA: TGTGCCACCAGAGGTCTTCGTCCGGAAAAACTGTTTTTT. It translates to CATRGLRPEKLFF. The rearrangement uses TRBV19 and TRBJ1-4; D gene unclear. The V gene lost 10 bases and the J gene lost 8 bases, with 17 bases spanning the gap. Germline V lookup: CDR1 LNHDA, CDR2 SQIVND (reference sequence). This CDR3 contains 13 residues.

The chain uses TRBV18 and TRBJ2-1, with D maybe TRBD2 (6 bases). V dropped 2 bases and J dropped 0 bases, with 11 bases sitting between them. Germline V gene lookup returns CDR1 KGHSH and CDR2 LQKENI. CDR3 length: 16 residues. For the CDR3, the DNA is TGTGCCAGCTCACCAGAGAGCGGGCCCTCCTACAATGAGCAGTTCTTC. Residues: CASSPESGPSYNEQFF.

This chain connects TRBV5-6 to TRBJ1-6; no reliable D call. The CDR3 is 14 residues long. V was pared by 3 bases and J by 8 bases, with 12 bases between. The germline V gene has CDR1 SGHDT and CDR2 YYEEEE. CDR3 bases: TGTGCCAGCAGCTCACTGTACCTTCATTCACCCCTCCACTTT. Its translation is CASSSLYLHSPLHF.

V gene TRBV2 combines with J gene TRBJ2-7; D may be TRBD1 (6 bases). The V and J ends lost 8 bases and 4 bases respectively, with 24 bases between them. This CDR3 is built from 16 residues. Per the germline V gene, CDR1 is SNHLY and CDR2 is FYNNEI. The CDR3 sequence is CASGGLKQGYWYEQYF. The CDR3 coding sequence is TGTGCCAGCGGTGGACTCAAACAGGGTTATTGGTACGAGCAGTACTTC.

V is TRBV5-1 and J is TRBJ2-3; the D is unclear. The CDR3 is 15 residues long. The germline gives CDR1 SGHRS, CDR2 YFSETQ. Trimming removed 0 bases from V and 3 bases from J, with 11 bases in between. CDR3 nucleotides: TGCGCCAGCAGCTTGGCCGTTCCCGGGACAGATACGCAGTATTTT. Translated: CASSLAVPGTDTQYF.

V usage is TRBV5-1 and J usage is TRBJ1-5; unclear D gene. CDR3 size: 18 residues. Germline V gene lookup returns CDR1 SGHRS and CDR2 YFSETQ. The CDR3 DNA sequence: TGCGGTCCGTGGGAGCAGTTGGGAACCCAAGTGGCTCGGCAGCCCCAGCATTTT. It encodes CGPWEQLGTQVARQPQHF. The whole variable domain, filled in from reference TRBV5-1 and TRBJ1-5, reads KAGVTQTPRYLIKTRGQQVTLSCSPISGHRSVSWYQQTPGQGLQFLFEYFSETQRNKGNFPGRFSGRQFSNSRSEMNVSTLELGDSALYLCGPWEQLGTQVARQPQHFGDGTRLSIL.

J is TRBJ2-7 and V is TRBV5-1; 7 bases line up with TRBD2. The V gene end was trimmed by 5 bases and the J gene end by 4 bases; junction bases not matched to a gene: 0. This CDR3 has 11 amino acids. CDR1 and CDR2 from the germline V gene are SGHRS and YFSETQ. CDR3 loop: CASRAGYEQYF. Here the CDR3 DNA reads TGCGCCAGCAGAGCGGGGTACGAGCAGTACTTC.

The J gene is TRBJ1-2, the V gene TRBV18; TRBD1 aligns across 9 bases. This CDR3 is built from 17 residues. From germline, CDR1 is KGHSH and CDR2 LQKENI. The junction had 12 bases not matched to a gene; V was cut back by 7 bases and J by 0 bases. As DNA, the CDR3 is TGTGCCAGCTTAACTCCGGGACAGGGCCGAGCTAACTATGGCTACACCTTC. This encodes CASLTPGQGRANYGYTF.

In nucleotides, the CDR3 is TGTGCCAGCAGCACAAGCGGGAGTGGCTACGAGCAGTACTTC. Translated, it gives CASSTSGSGYEQYF. This chain links TRBV7-8 with TRBJ2-7, with TRBD2 identical over 8 bases. The V gene's germline CDR1 is SGHVS and CDR2 FQNEAQ. With V trimmed by 5 bases and J by 3 bases, 6 bases remained unmatched. CDR3 size: 14 residues.

The rearrangement uses TRBV5-4 and TRBJ1-1; D ambiguous. The CDR3 consists of 13 residues. Trimming removed 2 bases from V and 8 bases from J, with 13 bases in between. From germline, CDR1 is SGHNT and CDR2 YYREEE (reference sequence). The CDR3: CASSFAPGREAFF. CDR3 sequence (DNA): TGTGCCAGCAGCTTTGCCCCAGGCAGGGAAGCTTTCTTT.

The rearrangement uses TRBV10-3 and TRBJ1-6; maybe TRBD1 (5 bases). CDR1 and CDR2 from the germline V gene are ENHRY and SYGVKD. This CDR3 is 12 amino acids long. This chain's CDR3 is CAGGSYNSPLHF. As DNA, the CDR3 is TGTGCGGGGGGATCTTATAATTCACCCCTCCACTTT.

This chain connects TRBV4-1 to TRBJ2-7; the match to TRBD2 covers 10 bases. Unmatched junction bases numbered 13, after V lost 0 bases and J lost 2 bases. The CDR3 contains 19 residues. Per the germline V gene, CDR1 is MGHRA and CDR2 is YSYEKL. DNA for the CDR3: TGCGCCAGCAGCCAAGATCTAGTCCTAGCGGGGGAGGGTACCTACGAGCAGTACTTC. It codes for CASSQDLVLAGEGTYEQYF.

The V gene is TRBV15, the J gene TRBJ2-5, with 8 positions matching TRBD1. The CDR3 length is 14 residues. Germline loops: CDR1 LNHNV, CDR2 YYDKDF (reference sequence). Losses at the gene ends were 6 bases for V and 3 bases for J; bases not matched to a gene: 6. The CDR3, as DNA: TGTGCCACCAGTCGTCACAGGGGGGAAGAGACCCAGTACTTC. Encoded protein: CATSRHRGEETQYF.

With regard to this clone: At one of its ends the junction is not consistent with the germline gene, which may arise from a read error. The CDR3 DNA is TGTGCCAGCAGAGAAGAAATGAGCTCCTACGAGCAGTACTTC. Its translation is CASREEMSSYEQYF. The chain has TRBV6-1 and TRBJ2-7; D is uncertain. The CDR3 is 14 residues long. Germline values: CDR1 MNHNS, CDR2 SASEGT.

V gene TRBV7-9 combines with J gene TRBJ2-3, with a possible D match to TRBD1 (5 bases). Germline V CDR1 and CDR2: SEHNR, FQNEAQ (reference sequence). Trimming removed 2 bases at V and 3 bases at J, with 12 bases between. There are 15 residues in the CDR3. CDR3 protein: CASSLPGLGTDTQYF. The CDR3 nucleotides are TGTGCCAGCAGCTTACCAGGGTTAGGGACAGATACGCAGTATTTT.

This sequence joins TRBV28 and TRBJ2-7, with D maybe TRBD1 (6 bases). Per germline, CDR1 MDHEN and CDR2 SYDVKM. Trimming stripped 7 bases from V and 3 bases from J, with 16 bases between. The CDR3 spans 14 residues. In nucleotides, the CDR3 is TGTGCCAGCACCCCCCCCCGGGACAACTACGAGCAGTACTTC. It translates to CASTPPRDNYEQYF.

For this clone: The junction and the germline gene differ at one end; a read error may be behind it. The V and J genes are TRBV12-5 and TRBJ2-1; 11 bases agree with TRBD2. The germline V gene has CDR1 LGHNT and CDR2 FRNRAP. CDR3 length: 17 residues. The CDR3 loop reads CASVLTRLAGGNNEQFF. DNA for the CDR3: TGTGCTAGTGTTTTGACCCGGCTAGCGGGGGGCAACAATGAGCAGTTCTTC.

The V and J genes are TRBV7-9 and TRBJ1-1; D unresolved. The CDR3 runs 11 residues. Germline-derived CDR1 and CDR2 are SEHNR and FQNEAQ (reference sequence). The CDR3 DNA is TGTGCAGAGGGATTTGGGACTGAAGCTTTCTTT. This encodes CAEGFGTEAFF. The entire variable domain, with the rest obtained from reference TRBV7-9 and TRBJ1-1, is as follows: DTGVSQNPRHKITKRGQNVTFRCDPISEHNRLYWYRQTLGQGPEFLTYFQNEAQLEKSRLLSDRFSAERPKGSFSTLEIQRTEQGDSAMYLCAEGFGTEAFFGQGTRLTVV.

This rearrangement joins TRBV27 to TRBJ2-2; D not certain. CDR3 length: 14 amino acids. V shed 4 bases and J shed 5 bases, with 11 bases lying between them. Germline values: CDR1 MNHEY, CDR2 SMNVEV (reference sequence). The CDR3 loop is CASSWSGLTGELFF. In DNA form, the CDR3 reads TGTGCCAGCAGTTGGTCGGGTTTAACCGGGGAGCTGTTTTTT.

The chain combines TRBV7-9 with TRBJ1-2, with D maybe TRBD1 (5 bases). V lost 5 bases and J lost 8, with 12 bases in between. The CDR3 is 12 amino acids. Per germline, CDR1 SEHNR and CDR2 FQNEAQ (reference sequence). CDR3 coding DNA: TGTGCCAGCAGCCCCAGTGGGGCAGGCTACACCTTC. Protein product: CASSPSGAGYTF.